A selection of T cell receptor beta chains follows, all from one sample in a study of OX40 agonist ivuxolimab in advanced cancers. Clones were read by immunoSEQ multiplex PCR, and TCRdb kept only the in-frame ones, dropping some. Altogether tens of thousands of clones are present, 65% to 85% being singletons, with the ten largest covering around an eighth. The sequencing here drew on CD4+ or CD8+ T cells sorted from blood, taken in a trial of the OX40 agonist ivuxolimab. The source is an adult with an advanced solid tumor such as melanoma, head and neck, liver or kidney cancer. The CDR3 runs from the conserved cysteine through the conserved F or W. D genes are given only for firm matches. Only part of the rows carry a size: once, few, many, or a class if the clone is expanded.

D: TRBD1
J: TRBJ2-3
V: TRBV28
size: .
DNA: TGTGCCAGCAGCCTCGACAGGGATTCAGATACGCAGTATTTT
CDR3: CASSLDRDSDTQYF

D: .
J: TRBJ2-5
V: TRBV28
size: .
DNA: TGTGCCACCGGGGGTGACCAAGAGACCCAGTACTTC
CDR3: CATGGDQETQYF

D: TRBD2
J: TRBJ2-2
V: TRBV6-5
size: .
DNA: TGTGCCAGCAGTTACAAAGCGGGAGGGCTGGCCGGGGAGCTGTTTTTT
CDR3: CASSYKAGGLAGELFF

D: TRBD1
J: TRBJ1-4
V: TRBV7-8
size: .
DNA: TGTGCCAGCAGCTTGTCGGGACAGGGGGGGGAAAAACTGTTTTTT
CDR3: CASSLSGQGGEKLFF

D: .
J: TRBJ1-1
V: TRBV4-3
size: .
DNA: TGCGCCAGCAGCCAAGAAGGGGGGACTGAAGCTTTCTTT
CDR3: CASSQEGGTEAFF

D: TRBD1
J: TRBJ1-2
V: TRBV6-6
size: .
DNA: TGTGCCAGCAGTTACTCGGACAGGGTCGGTGGCTACACCTTC
CDR3: CASSYSDRVGGYTF

D: TRBD1
J: TRBJ1-6
V: TRBV4-2
size: .
DNA: TGTGCCAGCAGCCCCCGGGACAGGGAGGATTCACCCCTCCACTTT
CDR3: CASSPRDREDSPLHF

D: .
J: TRBJ2-1
V: TRBV7-2
size: .
DNA: TGTGCCAGCAGCCGTCGATCAACAAGCGGTAGCCCCTACAATGAGCAGTTCTTC
CDR3: CASSRRSTSGSPYNEQFF

D: TRBD2
J: TRBJ2-1
V: TRBV13
size: .
DNA: TGTGCCAGCAGCTTAGAGCGGGGATTTCCCTACAATGAGCAGTTCTTC
CDR3: CASSLERGFPYNEQFF

D: .
J: TRBJ2-3
V: TRBV28
size: .
DNA: TGTGCCAGCAGTTTTCGGGATACGCAGTATTTT
CDR3: CASSFRDTQYF

D: .
J: TRBJ2-3
V: TRBV11-1
size: once
DNA: TGTGCCAGCAGCTTAGGGAGAGGGTTCGATACGCAGTATTTT
CDR3: CASSLGRGFDTQYF

D: .
J: TRBJ1-2
V: TRBV4-1
size: few
DNA: TGCGCCAGCAGCCAAGAGCACACCGAGTCCTATGGCTACACCTTC
CDR3: CASSQEHTESYGYTF

D: TRBD2
J: TRBJ2-5
V: TRBV19
size: few
DNA: TGTGCCAGTAGTACCGGGCTAGCGGGGGGTCGAGAGACCCAGTACTTC
CDR3: CASSTGLAGGRETQYF

D: .
J: TRBJ1-3
V: TRBV21-1
size: .
DNA: TGTGCCAGCAGCAAAGCGCTTAGGGACAGAAGCTCTGGAAACACCATATATTTT
CDR3: CASSKALRDRSSGNTIYF

D: .
J: TRBJ1-3
V: TRBV5-6
size: once
DNA: TGTGCCAGCAGCTTGGGAATCCAAGCTGGAAACACCATATATTTT
CDR3: CASSLGIQAGNTIYF

D: TRBD1
J: TRBJ1-5
V: TRBV2
size: .
DNA: TGTGCCAGCAGGGGGACAGGGGGCGGCAATCAGCCCCAGCATTTT
CDR3: CASRGTGGGNQPQHF

D: .
J: TRBJ1-1
V: TRBV9
size: .
DNA: TGTGCCAGCAGCGTAGCCAGGGGTGGCACTGAAGCTTTCTTT
CDR3: CASSVARGGTEAFF

D: TRBD2
J: TRBJ2-7
V: TRBV6-6
size: .
DNA: TGTGCCAGCAGTCTACTAGCGGGAGCCCACTACGAGCAGTACTTC
CDR3: CASSLLAGAHYEQYF

D: .
J: TRBJ1-2
V: TRBV5-4
size: .
DNA: TGTGCCAGCAGCTCAGACAGGTTTAACTATGGCTACACCTTC
CDR3: CASSSDRFNYGYTF

D: .
J: TRBJ2-1
V: TRBV5-1
size: .
DNA: TGCGCCAGCAGCTTTCCTCCTTCCTACAATGAGCAGTTCTTC
CDR3: CASSFPPSYNEQFF

D: .
J: TRBJ2-1
V: TRBV7-3
size: .
DNA: TGTGCCAGCAGCTCAGGGGGGTCTGAGCAGTTCTTC
CDR3: CASSSGGSEQFF

D: .
J: TRBJ2-1
V: TRBV5-5
size: .
DNA: TGTGCCAGCACCATATCTCCAGGGCCTCGGAATGAGCAGTTCTTC
CDR3: CASTISPGPRNEQFF

D: TRBD1
J: TRBJ1-2
V: TRBV28
size: .
DNA: TGTGCCAGCAGTTTAGCAGGGGGCTATGGCTACACCTTC
CDR3: CASSLAGGYGYTF

D: TRBD1
J: TRBJ2-4
V: TRBV5-4
size: few
DNA: TGTGCCAGCAGTTCGGGACAGGGTAACATTCAGTACTTC
CDR3: CASSSGQGNIQYF

D: .
J: TRBJ2-2
V: TRBV11-3
size: few
DNA: TGTGCCAGCAGCCACCGGGACCAGAACACCGGGGAGCTGTTTTTT
CDR3: CASSHRDQNTGELFF

D: TRBD2
J: TRBJ2-3
V: TRBV5-4
size: .
DNA: TGTGCCAGCAACTCCATAGAACTAGCGGGAGGGCCAGATACGCAGTATTTT
CDR3: CASNSIELAGGPDTQYF

D: TRBD2
J: TRBJ2-1
V: TRBV4-2
size: .
DNA: TGTGCCAGCAGCCAAGGGACTAGCGGAGGAGGGAATGAGCAGTTCTTC
CDR3: CASSQGTSGGGNEQFF

D: .
J: TRBJ2-3
V: TRBV29-1
size: .
DNA: TGCAGCGCTAGGGGAGCCCCCGGTGGGTCAGATACGCAGTATTTT
CDR3: CSARGAPGGSDTQYF

D: .
J: TRBJ2-6
V: TRBV9
size: .
DNA: TGTGCCAGCAGCGTAGGGGGCAGCCTCCTTAGTGGGGCCAACGTCCTGACTTTC
CDR3: CASSVGGSLLSGANVLTF

D: TRBD1
J: TRBJ2-5
V: TRBV19
size: .
DNA: TGTGCCAGTAGTTCCCGGGACAGGGAAGAGACCCAGTACTTC
CDR3: CASSSRDREETQYF

D: TRBD2
J: TRBJ2-3
V: TRBV19
size: .
DNA: TGTGCCAGTAGTATAGGCCGGACTAGCCGCACAGATACGCAGTATTTT
CDR3: CASSIGRTSRTDTQYF

D: TRBD1
J: TRBJ2-7
V: TRBV11-3
size: .
DNA: TGTGCCAGCAGCATCGCCCGGGACAGTCGATCCTACGAGCAGTACTTC
CDR3: CASSIARDSRSYEQYF

D: .
J: TRBJ1-2
V: TRBV7-2
size: .
DNA: TGTGCCAGCAGCTTAGCATCAGTCTATGGCTACACCTTC
CDR3: CASSLASVYGYTF

D: .
J: TRBJ2-3
V: TRBV23-1
size: once
DNA: TGCGCCAGCAGTCAATCTAGAGGGACCCTTTTAGGAGATACGCAGTATTTT
CDR3: CASSQSRGTLLGDTQYF

D: .
J: TRBJ2-1
V: TRBV5-1
size: .
DNA: TGCGCCAGCAGCTTGGCGACTAGCTCCTACAATGAGCAGTTCTTC
CDR3: CASSLATSSYNEQFF

D: TRBD2
J: TRBJ2-3
V: TRBV4-3
size: .
DNA: TGCGCCAGCAGCCCACTAGCGACCGTGGATGGCGATACGCAGTATTTT
CDR3: CASSPLATVDGDTQYF

D: TRBD1
J: TRBJ2-3
V: TRBV7-9
size: once
DNA: TGTGCCAGCAGCTCCGGGGACAGCTATAGCACAGATACGCAGTATTTT
CDR3: CASSSGDSYSTDTQYF

D: TRBD1
J: TRBJ1-6
V: TRBV28
size: .
DNA: TGTGCCAGCCCCCACCCTTTTCCGACAGGGATTAATTCACCCCTCCACTTT
CDR3: CASPHPFPTGINSPLHF

D: TRBD1
J: TRBJ1-2
V: TRBV19
size: .
DNA: TGTGCCAGCTGGGACAGGGTTTATGGCTACACCTTC
CDR3: CASWDRVYGYTF

D: .
J: TRBJ2-1
V: TRBV2
size: .
DNA: TGTGCCAGCAGTGGCCTGCTGGCGCATGAGCAGTTCTTC
CDR3: CASSGLLAHEQFF

D: .
J: TRBJ1-3
V: TRBV18
size: .
DNA: TGTGCCAGCTCACCAGGACCAGGGAATCGGAACACCATATATTTT
CDR3: CASSPGPGNRNTIYF

D: .
J: TRBJ1-1
V: TRBV30
size: .
DNA: TGTGCCTCTGGTAAGTCGGACATGAACACTGAAGCTTTCTTT
CDR3: CASGKSDMNTEAFF

D: TRBD2
J: TRBJ2-5
V: TRBV2
size: .
DNA: TGTGCCAGCAGTGTACTAGCGGGGGAAGAGACCCAGTACTTC
CDR3: CASSVLAGEETQYF

D: .
J: TRBJ1-1
V: TRBV10-3
size: .
DNA: TGTGCCATCAGGGACCGGGACGGGAACACTGAAGCTTTCTTT
CDR3: CAIRDRDGNTEAFF

D: .
J: TRBJ2-5
V: TRBV7-8
size: .
DNA: TGTGCCAGCAGCTATGGAGGGGACCAAGAGACCCAGTACTTC
CDR3: CASSYGGDQETQYF

D: .
J: TRBJ2-6
V: TRBV10-2
size: .
DNA: TGCGCCAGCAGTGAACAGGGCTCTGGGGCCAACGTCCTGACTTTC
CDR3: CASSEQGSGANVLTF

D: TRBD1
J: TRBJ2-5
V: TRBV5-1
size: .
DNA: TGCGCCAGCAGCTTGGGGGACAGTTTTGTACAAGAGACCCAGTACTTC
CDR3: CASSLGDSFVQETQYF

D: TRBD2
J: TRBJ2-7
V: TRBV11-2
size: .
DNA: TGTGCCAGCAGCTTGGGGAGGGCGGCCCTAGGTCAGCAGTACTTC
CDR3: CASSLGRAALGQQYF

D: TRBD1
J: TRBJ2-1
V: TRBV28
size: once
DNA: TGTGCCAGCAGTTCGACAGGGGCCCAGAATGAGCAGTTCTTC
CDR3: CASSSTGAQNEQFF

D: TRBD2
J: TRBJ2-3
V: TRBV19
size: .
DNA: TGTGCCACGACACCCACTAGCGGGAGAACAGATACGCAGTATTTT
CDR3: CATTPTSGRTDTQYF

D: .
J: TRBJ1-2
V: TRBV7-9
size: .
DNA: TGTGCCAGCAGCGTCGGGAGGGGTAGCGATAACTATGGCTACACCTTC
CDR3: CASSVGRGSDNYGYTF

D: TRBD2
J: TRBJ2-5
V: TRBV18
size: .
DNA: TGTGCCAGCTCACCAGGACTAGTAGGTCCCCAGTACTTC
CDR3: CASSPGLVGPQYF

D: TRBD1
J: TRBJ1-4
V: TRBV18
size: .
DNA: TGTGCCAGCTCACCGCGACAGGGAAGTAATGAAAAACTGTTTTTT
CDR3: CASSPRQGSNEKLFF

D: .
J: TRBJ1-6
V: TRBV25-1
size: .
DNA: TGTGCCAGCACTCCCCGCGCCTATAATTCACCCCTCCACTTT
CDR3: CASTPRAYNSPLHF

D: .
J: TRBJ1-1
V: TRBV2
size: .
DNA: TGTGCCAGCACAGAAAACACTGAAGCTTTCTTT
CDR3: CASTENTEAFF

D: .
J: TRBJ1-1
V: TRBV5-5
size: .
DNA: TGTGCCAGCAGCCCCGGTGGCAGAATAGCTGAAGCTTTCTTT
CDR3: CASSPGGRIAEAFF